The next 8 T cell receptor beta chains were all read from a single sample in a study of T cells in Graves' hyperthyroidism and ophthalmopathy (dated by TCRdb to about 2019). Preparation of the library involved multiplex PCR. Sequencing was performed on an Illumina HiSeq 2000. TCR beta CDR3 regions were amplified from RNA transcripts. A first-round RT-PCR of the TCR CDR3 used the HTBI primer set with the Qiagen OneStep RT-PCR kit. The public reads were reprocessed in TCRdb via fastp at Q25 and MiXCR, keeping in-frame beta chains. Merged by CDR3 protein, the rows form single entries marked with the most common genes and DNA. The sample records around 350,000 distinct CDR3 sequences, about a fifth of which are singletons. 3.5% to 4% of the sample rests with the top ten. Sequencing was carried out using blood. Receptors were obtained from a woman aged 18-29 years with Graves' hyperthyroidism.

V gene TRBV3-1 combines with J gene TRBJ1-2, with 7 bases matching TRBD1. Per germline, CDR1 LGHDT and CDR2 YNNKEL (reference sequence). This CDR3 has 12 amino acids. V trimming: 4 bases; J trimming: 10 bases; junction bases outside the gene matches: 6. As DNA, the CDR3 is TGTGCCAGCAGCCGCAGACAGGGTAACTACACCTTC. Its translation: CASSRRQGNYTF.

At least ten counts were recorded for this clonotype. The chain combines TRBV28 with TRBJ2-7; 7 bases are shared with TRBD2. V was pared by 6 bases and J by 3 bases, with 8 bases of the junction left unmatched. This CDR3 is 14 amino acids long. CDR1 is MDHEN, CDR2 SYDVKM, per germline. The CDR3 spells CASSQTSMGYEQYF. The CDR3 DNA follows: TGTGCCAGCAGCCAGACTAGCATGGGCTACGAGCAGTACTTC.

This clonotype was picked up many times. The rearrangement links TRBV20-1 to TRBJ1-2; D remains ambiguous. CDR3 length equals 14 residues. V was shortened by 0 bases and J by 6 bases, with 14 bases between the two germline ends. The germline V gene encodes CDR1 DFQATT and CDR2 SNEGSKA (reference sequence). CDR3: CSARDRGGQHGYTF. CDR3 in DNA: TGCAGTGCTAGAGATCGGGGAGGGCAACATGGCTACACCTTC.

The table lists this clonotype with many counts. The chain recombines TRBV6-5 with TRBJ1-6; TRBD1 matches 9 bases. Germline CDR1 and CDR2: MNHEY and SVGAGI. The CDR3 is made up of 16 amino acids. With V trimmed by 0 bases and J by 9 bases, 6 bases remained unmatched. The DNA of the CDR3 is TGTGCCAGCAGTTACTCCGCTGACAGGGGGGGTTCACCCCTCCACTTT. This gives the protein CASSYSADRGGSPLHF.

This clonotype was found many times. The chain uses TRBV5-1 and TRBJ2-2, with 9 bases identical to TRBD1. In germline, CDR1 is SGHRS, CDR2 YFSETQ. The CDR3 runs 16 residues. The V and J ends lost 1 base and 4 bases, in that order; junction bases with no gene match: 5. CDR3 sequence reads: CASSLPGQGGTGELFF. The CDR3 DNA reads as TGCGCCAGCAGCTTGCCGGGACAGGGTGGCACCGGGGAGCTGTTTTTT.

This clonotype has more than one count but fewer than ten. The gene calls are TRBV29-1 and TRBJ2-2, with D maybe TRBD1 (6 bases). The germline gives CDR1 SQVTM, CDR2 ANQGSEA. This CDR3 comprises 15 residues. Trimming cost V 6 bases and J 0 bases, with 14 bases left between them. The CDR3 DNA reads TGCAGCGTCCTGATTACAGGGTCGAACACCGGGGAGCTGTTTTTT. Protein product: CSVLITGSNTGELFF.

The V gene is TRBV6-5, the J gene TRBJ2-2; unclear D gene. The V end was cut by 4 bases, the J end by 5 bases, with 8 bases between. Germline-derived CDR1 and CDR2 are MNHEY and SVGAGI. The CDR3 loop spans 13 amino acids. The CDR3: CASSFGRTGELFF. CDR3 bases: TGTGCCAGCAGTTTTGGGCGAACCGGGGAGCTGTTTTTT.

This clonotype appeared many times. The chain uses TRBV29-1 and TRBJ2-5; D unclear. Germline loops: CDR1 SQVTM, CDR2 ANQGSEA. Between the trimmed V and J ends, which lost 4 bases and 0 bases, there was a span of 6 bases. The CDR3 is 12 amino acids. This CDR3 is CSVGTDQETQYF. CDR3 DNA sequence: TGCAGCGTTGGTACAGACCAAGAGACCCAGTACTTC. Filled out from reference TRBV29-1 and TRBJ2-5, the complete variable domain reads SAVISQKPSRDICQRGTSLTIQCQVDSQVTMMFWYRQQPGQSLTLIATANQGSEATYESGFVIDKFPISRPNLTFSTLTVSNMSPEDSSIYLCSVGTDQETQYFGPGTRLLVL.